The 21 T cell receptor beta chains below come from one sample, sequenced in a study of cytomegalovirus exposure and HLA in healthy donors. It was with 60 Vbeta and 13 Jbeta primers that the PCR ran. Only in-frame clones appear in the TCRdb table, and some are missing; sequencing was by immunoSEQ multiplex PCR. The sample holds under 200,000 clones; around 83% are singletons and the top ten take less than 2%. Sequencing was performed on PBMCs. The receptors shown here come from a woman younger than 30 in good health and CMV-seronegative.

V and J are TRBV6-5 and TRBJ2-1, with 8 bases fitting TRBD1. J gave up 7 bases and V 0 bases, and 5 bases lay outside the gene matches. The germline V gene encodes CDR1 MNHEY and CDR2 SVGAGI. The CDR3 covers 15 residues. For the CDR3, the DNA is TGTGCCAGCAGTTACTCAGGACAGGGCCAGAATGAGCAGTTCTTC. Residues: CASSYSGQGQNEQFF.

The rearrangement joins TRBV11-3 to TRBJ2-7, with TRBD1 matching over 7 bases. V was clipped by 6 bases and J by 10 bases; unmatched bases: 21. Germline V gene data show CDR1 as SGHNT and CDR2 as YENEEA. This CDR3 is built from 16 residues. DNA for the CDR3: TGTGCCAGCAGTCCAGGGGCTGGACAGGTTAGTTTTCGTCAGTACGTC. The encoded protein is CASSPGAGQVSFRQYV.

This clone was seen a single time. The chain is built from TRBV6-6 and TRBJ2-7; TRBD2 aligns across 7 bases. V lost 6 bases, J lost 2 bases, and 10 bases stayed unmatched. This CDR3 spans 15 amino acids. Germline loops: CDR1 MNHNY, CDR2 SVGAGI (reference sequence). This CDR3 reads CASSDDLAATYEQYV. In nucleotides, the CDR3 is TGTGCCAGCAGCGACGACCTAGCGGCCACCTACGAGCAGTACGTC.

This clone was seen more than once but under ten times. The CDR3 loop reads CASSERDRPGGGYTF. Written as DNA, the CDR3 is TGCGCCAGCAGCGAAAGGGACAGGCCCGGTGGAGGCTACACCTTC. The chain couples TRBV4-3 to TRBJ1-2; TRBD1 matches at 8 bases. Losses at the gene ends were 5 bases for V and 8 bases for J; bases not matched to a gene: 13. CDR3 length: 15 amino acids. Germline V lookup: CDR1 LGHNA, CDR2 YSLEER.

V usage is TRBV5-8 and J usage is TRBJ1-5; no definite D call. V was clipped by 0 bases and J by 9 bases, with 13 bases between them. The length of the CDR3 is 14 residues. CDR1 is SGHTS and CDR2 is YDEGEE in the germline V gene. CDR3 nucleotides: TGTGCCAGCAGCTTGGCGGGCCTCGAGGGGCCCCAGCATTTT. This translates into CASSLAGLEGPQHF.

The chain employs TRBV19 and TRBJ1-5; the D gene is possibly TRBD1 (5 bases). The CDR3 loop spans 16 amino acids. CDR1 LNHDA and CDR2 SQIVND come from the germline V gene (reference sequence). V was clipped by 5 bases and J by 4 bases, with 18 bases between them. The CDR3 here is CASSLRSGKGNQPQHF. CDR3 nucleotide sequence: TGTGCCAGTAGTCTGCGGTCAGGGAAAGGTAATCAGCCCCAGCATTTT. The full variable domain, with the rest looked up from reference TRBV19 and TRBJ1-5, is DGGITQSPKYLFRKEGQNVTLSCEQNLNHDAMYWYRQDPGQGLRLIYYSQIVNDFQKGDIAEGYSVSREKKESFPLTVTSAQKNPTAFYLCASSLRSGKGNQPQHFGDGTRLSIL.

Comment on this clone: Other DNA sequences in this sample translate to the same CDR3. V is TRBV11-2 and J is TRBJ2-3, with a tentative D call TRBD2 (6 bases). V shed 3 bases and J shed 7 bases, with 11 bases lying between them. The CDR3 extends over 13 amino acids. Germline CDR1 SGHAT, CDR2 FQNNGV. The CDR3 spells CASSLDGRNTQYF. CDR3 in DNA: TGTGCCAGCAGCTTGGACGGGAGAAATACGCAGTATTTT.

The chain is built from TRBV28 and TRBJ1-2; 7 bases are shared with TRBD1. The germline CDR1 and CDR2 sequences are MDHEN and SYDVKM. J lost 4 bases, V lost 6 bases, and 5 bases had no gene match. The CDR3 length is 13 residues. CDR3 in DNA: TGTGCCAGCAGCACAGGGGCACCCTATGGCTACACCTTC. The encoded protein is CASSTGAPYGYTF.

This sequence joins TRBV9 and TRBJ2-3; 12 bases map to TRBD2. The junction had 3 bases not matched to a gene; V was cut back by 2 bases and J by 2 bases. This CDR3 contains 16 residues. The germline V gene encodes CDR1 SGDLS and CDR2 YYNGEE. The DNA of the CDR3 is TGTGCCAGCAGCGTGGGACTAGCGGGCCCCACAGATACGCAGTATTTT. This translates into CASSVGLAGPTDTQYF.

The J gene is TRBJ2-5, the V gene TRBV9; 8 positions match TRBD2. Germline assignment: CDR1 SGDLS and CDR2 YYNGEE. The trim removed 0 bases at V and 6 bases at J, leaving 7 bases unmatched. The length of the CDR3 is 15 residues. The CDR3 here is CASSVAFSGTKTQYF. DNA for the CDR3: TGTGCCAGCAGCGTAGCATTTAGCGGGACTAAGACCCAGTACTTC.

To note about this clone: One end of the junction does not line up with germline, which may come from a read error. This chain connects TRBV5-4 to TRBJ2-5; the match to TRBD2 covers 9 bases. The CDR3 has 18 amino acids. CDR1 and CDR2 from the germline V gene are SGHNT and YYREEE (reference sequence). The CDR3 region is CASSPGGPSGMMGETQHF. In DNA form, the CDR3 reads TGTGCCAGCAGCCCGGGGGGGCCTAGCGGGATGATGGGGGAGACCCAGCACTTC.

The chain combines TRBV7-9 with TRBJ1-5; 9 bases are a match to TRBD1. This CDR3 has 15 residues. Germline V CDR1 and CDR2: SEHNR, FQNEAQ (reference sequence). The junction had 6 bases not matched to a gene; V was cut back by 5 bases and J by 4 bases. The CDR3 coding sequence is TGTGCCAGCAGCCCGTGGACAGGGGAAAATCAGCCCCAGCATTTT. Its translation is CASSPWTGENQPQHF.

The V and J genes are TRBV7-2 and TRBJ2-2; 7 bases fit TRBD2. The germline V gene has CDR1 SGHTA and CDR2 FQGNSA. This CDR3 is 16 amino acids long. After removal of 5 bases from V and 5 bases from J, the junction contained 11 bases not matched to a gene. Here the CDR3 reads CASSPLPSGTTGELFF. DNA of the CDR3: TGTGCCAGCAGCCCCCTCCCCAGCGGGACTACCGGGGAGCTGTTTTTT.

This chain connects TRBV2 to TRBJ2-5, with D hard to call. This CDR3 contains 15 residues. V was pared by 2 bases and J by 5 bases, with 15 bases between. From germline, CDR1 is SNHLY and CDR2 FYNNEI. CDR3 sequence reads: CASSEWRLTEETQYF. The CDR3 DNA follows: TGTGCCAGCAGTGAATGGAGACTGACTGAGGAGACCCAGTACTTC. The full variable domain, its missing parts supplied by reference TRBV2 and TRBJ2-5, is EPEVTQTPSHQVTQMGQEVILRCVPISNHLYFYWYRQILGQKVEFLVSFYNNEISEKSEIFDDQFSVERPDGSNFTLKIRSTKLEDSAMYFCASSEWRLTEETQYFGPGTRLLVL.

V gene TRBV19 combines with J gene TRBJ2-2, with 15 nucleotides matching TRBD2. Germline CDR1 is LNHDA and CDR2 is SQIVND (reference sequence). V dropped 0 bases and J dropped 2; count of bases not matched to a gene: 4. The CDR3 contains 19 residues. CDR3 DNA sequence: TGTGCCAGTAGTATAGAGGGACTAGCGGGAGGAGTCAACACCGGGGAGCTGTTTTTT. Residues: CASSIEGLAGGVNTGELFF.

This clone was recorded once. This chain joins TRBV10-2 and TRBJ2-1; no definite D call. Germline assignment: CDR1 WSHSY and CDR2 SAAADI. Trimming shortened V by 10 bases and J by 4 bases, and 14 bases separated the two germline ends. The CDR3 loop spans 13 amino acids. CDR3 coding DNA: TGCGCCACCGTAAGAGGAGAATACAATGAGCAGTTCTTC. Translation gives CATVRGEYNEQFF.

This clone was observed a single time. The J gene is TRBJ2-5, the V gene TRBV6-6, with D tentatively TRBD2 (5 bases). Trimming stripped 1 base from V and 1 base from J, with 13 bases between. CDR1 MNHNY and CDR2 SVGAGI come from the germline V gene (reference sequence). The CDR3 is 16 amino acids. The CDR3 region is CASSYFGERLQETQYF. As DNA, the CDR3 is TGTGCCAGCAGTTACTTCGGTGAGCGGCTCCAAGAGACCCAGTACTTC.

This clone occurred once. This chain links TRBV30 with TRBJ2-7, with D possibly TRBD1 on 5 matching bases. The CDR3 runs 13 residues. V was cut by 4 bases and J by 0 bases, with 10 bases left in between. From germline, CDR1 is GTSNPN and CDR2 SVGIG (reference sequence). The CDR3 nucleotides are TGTGCCTGGACCTGGGGCAGCTCCTACGAGCAGTACTTC. Translation gives CAWTWGSSYEQYF.

The chain carries TRBV4-1 and TRBJ2-5; no reliable D call. V dropped 4 bases and J dropped 2 bases, with 14 bases sitting between them. This CDR3 is built from 15 residues. The germline V gene encodes CDR1 MGHRA and CDR2 YSYEKL. The CDR3 sequence is CASSRTSQIQETQYF. As DNA, the CDR3 is TGCGCCAGCAGCCGCACTTCACAGATACAAGAGACCCAGTACTTC.

The chain is built from TRBV7-9 and TRBJ2-7; 11 bases agree with TRBD2. Germline-derived CDR1 and CDR2 are SEHNR and FQNEAQ (reference sequence). The CDR3 covers 17 residues. V shed 4 bases, J shed 7 bases, and the junction held 15 bases outside the gene matches. The DNA for the CDR3 is TGTGCCAGCAGCTCAGGGCCGGGACTAGCGGCCTCGGGAGAGCAGTACGTC. It yields the protein CASSSGPGLAASGEQYV.

The chain carries TRBV9 and TRBJ2-1; maybe TRBD2 (5 bases). Trimming left V 0 bases short and J 2 bases short, with 15 bases between. Germline CDR1 reads SGDLS; CDR2 reads YYNGEE. This CDR3 is built from 17 residues. CDR3 bases: TGTGCCAGCAGCGTAGACTCCCTAGCCTTGCCCTACAATGAGCAGTTCTTC. Residues: CASSVDSLALPYNEQFF. Full variable domain (missing parts from reference TRBV9 and TRBJ2-1): DSGVTQTPKHLITATGQRVTLRCSPRSGDLSVYWYQQSLDQGLQFLIQYYNGEERAKGNILERFSAQQFPDLHSELNLSSLELGDSALYFCASSVDSLALPYNEQFFGPGTRLTVL.